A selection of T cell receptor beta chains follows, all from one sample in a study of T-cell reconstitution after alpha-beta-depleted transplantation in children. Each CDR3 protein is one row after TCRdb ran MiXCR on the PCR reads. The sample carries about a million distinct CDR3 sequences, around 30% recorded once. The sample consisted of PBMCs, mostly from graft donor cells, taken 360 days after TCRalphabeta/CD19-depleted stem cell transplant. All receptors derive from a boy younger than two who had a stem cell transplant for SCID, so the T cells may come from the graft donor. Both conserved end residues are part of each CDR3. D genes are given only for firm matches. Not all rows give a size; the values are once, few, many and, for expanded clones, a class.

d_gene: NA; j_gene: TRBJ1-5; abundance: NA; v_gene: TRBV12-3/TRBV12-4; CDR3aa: CASNRVGQPQHF; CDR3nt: TGTGCCAGCAACAGGGTGGGACAGCCCCAGCATTTT
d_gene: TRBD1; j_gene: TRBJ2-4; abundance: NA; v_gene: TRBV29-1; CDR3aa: CSARTGSDIQYF; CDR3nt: TGCAGCGCGCGGACAGGATCGGACATTCAGTACTTC
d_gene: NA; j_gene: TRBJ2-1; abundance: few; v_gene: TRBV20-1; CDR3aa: CSAPSSGSYNEQFF; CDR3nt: TGCAGTGCTCCGAGCTCCGGATCCTACAATGAGCAGTTCTTC
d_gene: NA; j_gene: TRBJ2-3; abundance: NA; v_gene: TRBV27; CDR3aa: CASSQGRTSTDTQYF; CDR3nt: TGTGCCAGCAGCCAAGGGCGGACTAGCACAGATACGCAGTATTTT
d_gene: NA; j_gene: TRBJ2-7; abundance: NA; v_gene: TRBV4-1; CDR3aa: CASSQEWSYEQYF; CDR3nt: TGCGCCAGCAGCCAAGAATGGTCCTACGAGCAGTACTTC
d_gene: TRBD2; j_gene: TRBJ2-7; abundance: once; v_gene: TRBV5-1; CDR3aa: CASSGGKLGGRIVDEQYF; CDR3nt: TGCGCCAGCAGCGGAGGCAAATTGGGAGGGAGAATTGTCGACGAGCAGTACTTC
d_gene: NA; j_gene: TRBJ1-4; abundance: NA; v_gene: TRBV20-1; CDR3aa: CSASRTSKNEKLFF; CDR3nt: TGCAGTGCTAGTAGGACCTCAAAAAATGAAAAACTGTTTTTT
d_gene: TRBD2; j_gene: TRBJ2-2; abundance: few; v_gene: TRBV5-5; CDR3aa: CASRESPTSGGNTGELFF; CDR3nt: TGTGCCAGCAGGGAAAGCCCCACTAGCGGGGGAAACACCGGGGAGCTGTTTTTT
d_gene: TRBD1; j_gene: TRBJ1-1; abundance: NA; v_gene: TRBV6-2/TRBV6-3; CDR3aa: CASRPTGMNTEAFF; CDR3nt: TGTGCCAGCAGGCCGACAGGGATGAACACTGAAGCTTTCTTT
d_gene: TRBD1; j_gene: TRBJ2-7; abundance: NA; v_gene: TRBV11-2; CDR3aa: CASSLVRDRVLREQYF; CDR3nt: TGTGCCAGCAGCTTAGTAAGGGACAGGGTTCTTCGCGAGCAGTACTTC
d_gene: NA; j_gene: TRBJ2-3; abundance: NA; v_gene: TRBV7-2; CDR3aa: CASSFLAPGSTDTQYF; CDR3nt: TGTGCCAGCAGCTTCCTAGCGCCAGGGAGCACAGATACGCAGTATTTT
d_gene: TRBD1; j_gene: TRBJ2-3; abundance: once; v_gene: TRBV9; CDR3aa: CASSVGGTGVWSADTQYF; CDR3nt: TGTGCCAGCAGCGTAGGGGGGACAGGAGTTTGGTCGGCGGATACGCAGTATTTT
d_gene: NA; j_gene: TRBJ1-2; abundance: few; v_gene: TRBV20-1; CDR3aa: CSASVGLRRLNYGYTF; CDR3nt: TGCAGTGCTAGTGTCGGCTTACGGCGCCTAAACTATGGCTACACCTTC
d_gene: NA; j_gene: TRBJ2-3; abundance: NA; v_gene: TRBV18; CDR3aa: CASSPRNRETDTQYF; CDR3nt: TGTGCCAGCTCACCACGTAACAGGGAAACAGATACGCAGTATTTT
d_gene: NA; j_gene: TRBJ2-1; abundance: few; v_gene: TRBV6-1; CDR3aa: CASSEKIQGKFF; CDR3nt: TGTGCCAGCAGTGAAAAGATACAGGGAAAGTTCTTC
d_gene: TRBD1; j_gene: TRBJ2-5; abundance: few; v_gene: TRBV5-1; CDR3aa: CASSLTPGTEYQETQYF; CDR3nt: TGCGCCAGCAGCTTGACCCCCGGGACAGAGTATCAAGAGACCCAGTACTTC
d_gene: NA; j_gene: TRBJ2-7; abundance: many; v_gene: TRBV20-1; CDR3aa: CSASNPSEQYF; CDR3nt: TGCAGTGCCTCTAACCCCTCCGAGCAGTACTTC
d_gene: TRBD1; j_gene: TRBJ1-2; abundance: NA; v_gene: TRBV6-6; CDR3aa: CASSSGTGGDYGYTF; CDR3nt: TGTGCCAGCAGTTCCGGGACAGGGGGCGACTATGGCTACACCTTC
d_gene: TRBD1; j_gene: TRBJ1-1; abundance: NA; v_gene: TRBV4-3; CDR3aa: CASSHRGMNTEAFF; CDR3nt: TGCGCCAGCAGCCACAGGGGGATGAACACTGAAGCTTTCTTT
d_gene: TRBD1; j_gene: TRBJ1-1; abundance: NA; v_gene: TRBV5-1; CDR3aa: CASSPRQGLDTEAFF; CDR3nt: TGCGCCAGCAGCCCCCGACAGGGGTTGGACACTGAAGCTTTCTTT
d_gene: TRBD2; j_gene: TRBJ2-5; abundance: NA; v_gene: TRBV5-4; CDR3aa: CASSLGGGRQETQYF; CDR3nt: TGTGCCAGCAGCTTAGGCGGGGGGCGGCAAGAGACCCAGTACTTC
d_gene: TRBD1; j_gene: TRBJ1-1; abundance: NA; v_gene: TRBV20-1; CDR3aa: CSAPAVGQGKWTEAFF; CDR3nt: TGCAGTGCCCCGGCAGTGGGACAGGGGAAGTGGACTGAAGCTTTCTTT
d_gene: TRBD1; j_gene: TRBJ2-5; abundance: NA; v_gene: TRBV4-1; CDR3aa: CASSQSPGQGAETQYF; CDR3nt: TGCGCCAGCAGCCAATCACCGGGACAGGGGGCAGAGACCCAGTACTTC
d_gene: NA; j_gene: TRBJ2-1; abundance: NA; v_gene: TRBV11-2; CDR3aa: CASSFGDRSVGNEQFF; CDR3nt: TGTGCCAGCAGCTTTGGTGACAGATCGGTGGGCAATGAGCAGTTCTTC
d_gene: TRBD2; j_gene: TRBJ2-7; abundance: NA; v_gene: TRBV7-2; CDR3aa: CASSLGRSGGSYEQYF; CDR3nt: TGTGCCAGCAGCTTAGGTCGGAGCGGGGGTTCCTACGAGCAGTACTTC
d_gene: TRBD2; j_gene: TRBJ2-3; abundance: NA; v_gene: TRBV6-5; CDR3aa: CASSYQAGGTDTQYF; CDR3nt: TGTGCCAGCAGTTACCAGGCGGGGGGCACAGATACGCAGTATTTT
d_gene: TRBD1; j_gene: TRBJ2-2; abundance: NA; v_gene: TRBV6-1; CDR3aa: CASSNDRGPTGELFF; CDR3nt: TGTGCCAGCAGTAATGACAGGGGTCCCACCGGGGAGCTGTTTTTT